This TCR beta chain was found in a study of OX40 agonist ivuxolimab in advanced cancers. The wider study: Aged roughly 23 to 90 with a mean of 60 years, they were almost 85% male.

This table comes from immunoSEQ multiplex PCR, and its TCRdb copy is limited to in-frame clones, with some not included. The sample holds about 48,000 clones; 92% are singletons and the top ten take less than 7.5%. CDR1 is LNHDA, CDR2 SQIVND, per germline (reference sequence). The CDR3 is 12 amino acids. Deletions cut 5 bases from V and 4 bases from J, with 8 bases between. This chain connects TRBV19 to TRBJ1-1; D unclear. The source is an adult with an advanced solid tumor such as melanoma, head and neck, liver or kidney cancer. The input for sequencing was CD4+ or CD8+ T cells sorted from blood, taken in a trial of the OX40 agonist ivuxolimab. The CDR3: CASSYGSTEAFF. The CDR3 DNA is TGTGCCAGTAGTTATGGGAGCACTGAAGCTTTCTTT.